This TCR beta chain derives from a study of neoadjuvant anti-PD-1 for oral cavity cancer. Study conclusions and caveats: TCR analyses covered only a few patients per response group.

Points on this clone: Its antigen is still unknown.

This table comes from immunoSEQ multiplex PCR, and its TCRdb copy is limited to in-frame clones, with some not included. The data hold about 72,000 clones, with roughly 85% observed a single time. The time point is: after neoadjuvant nivolumab, at surgical resection. Stage II-IVA oral cavity squamous cell carcinoma was new and untreated by systemic or radiation therapy. V lost 2 bases and J lost 2; bases outside the gene matches: 11. The CDR3 is 18 residues long. Germline CDR1 is SGDLS and CDR2 is YYNGEE. This clonotype originated in a person aged 40 to 85 with oral cavity squamous cell carcinoma. The material sequenced was PBMCs, taken after nivolumab (anti-PD-1) treatment. This rearrangement joins TRBV9 to TRBJ2-7; 12 bases agree with TRBD2. DNA for the CDR3: TGTGCCAGCAGCGTCGCCCTCTGGACTAGCGGGAATCCCTACGAGCAGTACTTC. Its protein product is CASSVALWTSGNPYEQYF. The variable domain in full, completed from reference TRBV9 and TRBJ2-7, reads DSGVTQTPKHLITATGQRVTLRCSPRSGDLSVYWYQQSLDQGLQFLIQYYNGEERAKGNILERFSAQQFPDLHSELNLSSLELGDSALYFCASSVALWTSGNPYEQYFGPGTRLTVT.